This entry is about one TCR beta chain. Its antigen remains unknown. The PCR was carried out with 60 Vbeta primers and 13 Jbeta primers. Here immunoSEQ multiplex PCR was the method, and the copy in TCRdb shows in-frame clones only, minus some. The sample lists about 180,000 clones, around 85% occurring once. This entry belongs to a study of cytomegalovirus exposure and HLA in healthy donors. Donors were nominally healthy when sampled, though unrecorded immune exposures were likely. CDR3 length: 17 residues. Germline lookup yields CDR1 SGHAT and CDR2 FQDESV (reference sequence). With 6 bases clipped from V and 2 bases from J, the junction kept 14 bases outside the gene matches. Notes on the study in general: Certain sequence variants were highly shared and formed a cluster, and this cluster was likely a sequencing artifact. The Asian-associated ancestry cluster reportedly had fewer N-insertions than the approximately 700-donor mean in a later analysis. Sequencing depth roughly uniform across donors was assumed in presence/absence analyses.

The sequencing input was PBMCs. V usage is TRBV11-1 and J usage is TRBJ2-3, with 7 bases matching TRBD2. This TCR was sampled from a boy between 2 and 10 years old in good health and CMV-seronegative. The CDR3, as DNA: TGTGCCAGCAGTCGAAATGGGGTAGCGGGTCTCACAGATACGCAGTATTTT. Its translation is CASSRNGVAGLTDTQYF.